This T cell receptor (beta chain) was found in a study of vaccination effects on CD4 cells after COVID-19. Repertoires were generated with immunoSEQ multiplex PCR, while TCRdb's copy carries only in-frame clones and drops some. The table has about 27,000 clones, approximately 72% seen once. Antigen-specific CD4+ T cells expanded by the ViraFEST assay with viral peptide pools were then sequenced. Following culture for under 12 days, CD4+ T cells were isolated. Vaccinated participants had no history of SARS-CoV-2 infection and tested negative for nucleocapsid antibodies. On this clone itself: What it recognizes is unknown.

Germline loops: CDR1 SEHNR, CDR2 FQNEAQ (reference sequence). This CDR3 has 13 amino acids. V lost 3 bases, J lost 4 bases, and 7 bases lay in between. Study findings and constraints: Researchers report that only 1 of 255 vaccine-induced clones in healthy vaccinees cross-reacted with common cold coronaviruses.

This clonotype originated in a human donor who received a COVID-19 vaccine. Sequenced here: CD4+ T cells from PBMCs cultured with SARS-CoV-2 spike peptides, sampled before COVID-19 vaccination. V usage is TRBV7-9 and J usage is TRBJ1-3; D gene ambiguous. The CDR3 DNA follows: TGTGCCAGCAGCTTGGCCGCAGGAAACACCATATATTTT. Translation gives CASSLAAGNTIYF.